This T cell receptor (beta chain) was captured in a study of blood T cell repertoires in COVID-19. Study-wide context: The study drew acute and convalescent COVID-19 samples from the United States, Italy and Spain. The cDNA or gDNA used as material had been derived from T cells, B-cell-depleted T cells, or PBMCs.

CDR1 is MNHEY and CDR2 is SMNVEV in the germline V gene (reference sequence). The junction had 4 bases not matched to a gene; V was cut back by 3 bases and J by 8 bases. This CDR3 region has 13 residues. Per the original data handling: Reference gene primers were amplified, and this amplification served to estimate nucleated cell counts. The table came from immunoSEQ multiplex PCR; TCRdb's copy has only in-frame clones and leaves some out. The D gene and trimming were derived from the DNA, and the V and J assignments and clone size from that table. The sample contains over 150,000 clones, around 86% of which appear only once. In Seattle, patients joined the study during active infection and were tracked longitudinally.

This sequence originates from a man aged 60 to 75 with COVID-19, enrolled during active disease. The chain has TRBV27 and TRBJ1-2; TRBD1 agrees at 9 bases. Sequencing used peripheral blood. CDR3 loop: CASSFGTGRGYTF. CDR3 nucleotides: TGTGCCAGCAGTTTCGGGACAGGGAGAGGCTACACCTTC.